These 13 T cell receptor beta chains were all obtained from the same sample, sequenced in a study of cytomegalovirus exposure and HLA in healthy donors. PCR primers comprised 60 Vbeta and 13 Jbeta primers. Repertoires were generated with immunoSEQ multiplex PCR, while TCRdb's copy carries only in-frame clones and drops some. The sample has 150,000 to 200,000 clones; approximately 80% are singletons. Material for sequencing was PBMCs. The receptor set was obtained from a man aged 45-65 years in good health and CMV-seropositive.

The V call is TRBV7-9, the J call TRBJ2-2, with D maybe TRBD1 (5 bases). This CDR3 is 15 amino acids long. CDR1 and CDR2 (germline): SEHNR, FQNEAQ (reference sequence). V lost 4 bases to trimming and J lost 1 base, with 10 bases between them. CDR3 bases: TGTGCCAGCAGCTCGACAGCCTTGAACACCGGGGAGCTGTTTTTT. This sequence encodes CASSSTALNTGELFF. The variable domain in full, completed from reference TRBV7-9 and TRBJ2-2, reads DTGVSQNPRHKITKRGQNVTFRCDPISEHNRLYWYRQTLGQGPEFLTYFQNEAQLEKSRLLSDRFSAERPKGSFSTLEIQRTEQGDSAMYLCASSSTALNTGELFFGEGSRLTVL.

The rearrangement uses TRBV2 and TRBJ1-3; no firm D call. The ends were cut back, 8 bases at V and 0 bases at J, with 14 bases in the middle. The CDR3 sequence is 15 residues long. Germline assignment: CDR1 SNHLY and CDR2 FYNNEI. Written as DNA, the CDR3 is TGTGCCAGCGGCCTACAGTCACTCTCTGGAAACACCATATATTTT. The encoded protein is CASGLQSLSGNTIYF.

This chain uses TRBV18 with TRBJ2-1, with 8 bases lining up with TRBD1. CDR3 size: 13 residues. V trimming: 0 bases; J trimming: 15 bases; junction bases outside the gene matches: 7. In germline, CDR1 is KGHSH, CDR2 LQKENI. The CDR3 protein is CASSPPSGQARFF. The CDR3 DNA is TGTGCCAGCTCACCACCTTCGGGACAGGCCAGGTTCTTC.

The chain joins TRBV2 to TRBJ2-4, with 9 nucleotides matching TRBD2. Per germline, CDR1 SNHLY and CDR2 FYNNEI. The CDR3 totals 16 residues. The V and J ends lost 6 bases and 4 bases, in that order; junction bases with no gene match: 10. CDR3: CASSPPLTSGKNIQYF. In nucleotides, the CDR3 is TGTGCCAGCAGCCCCCCCCTTACTAGCGGGAAAAACATTCAGTACTTC.

The chain links TRBV7-9 to TRBJ1-4; D ambiguous. From germline, CDR1 is SEHNR and CDR2 FQNEAQ (reference sequence). V was cut by 3 bases and J by 1 base, with 9 bases left in between. This CDR3 has 15 amino acids. The CDR3 nucleotides read TGTGCCAGCAGCTTGAAAGGAGTAACTAATGAAAAACTGTTTTTT. Translation: CASSLKGVTNEKLFF.

This clone was picked up one time. The chain has TRBV6-6 and TRBJ2-7, with a weak D call TRBD2 (5 bases). The germline V gene has CDR1 MNHNY and CDR2 SVGAGI (reference sequence). The CDR3 contains 13 residues. The V and J ends lost 5 bases and 7 bases respectively, with 15 bases between them. CDR3 in amino acids: CASSLSDSGEQYV. The CDR3 DNA is TGTGCCAGCAGTCTTTCGGACTCGGGAGAGCAGTACGTC.

The chain couples TRBV7-2 to TRBJ2-3, with D perhaps matching TRBD2 (6 bases). Germline V lookup: CDR1 SGHTA, CDR2 FQGNSA. CDR3 size: 14 residues. Trimming stripped 5 bases from V and 3 bases from J, with 12 bases between. CDR3: CASSPTSSTDTQYF. The DNA for the CDR3 is TGTGCCAGCAGCCCGACTAGTAGTACAGATACGCAGTATTTT.

This chain connects TRBV5-4 to TRBJ2-7, with 12 bases matching TRBD2. The J segment lost 5 bases and the V segment lost 0 bases, leaving 6 bases of the junction unmatched. The germline gives CDR1 SGHNT, CDR2 YYREEE (reference sequence). The CDR3 spans 16 residues. This chain's CDR3 is CASSLAGLAGWDEQYV. The DNA for the CDR3 is TGTGCCAGCAGCTTGGCAGGACTAGCGGGATGGGACGAGCAGTACGTC.

The chain couples TRBV9 to TRBJ1-1, with 9 bases lining up with TRBD1. The CDR3 is 15 amino acids. Germline values: CDR1 SGDLS, CDR2 YYNGEE. V shed 0 bases and J 7 bases; nucleotides not matched to a gene: 7. As DNA, the CDR3 is TGTGCCAGCAGCGTAGATTCGACAGGGGGGCGTGAAGCTTTCTTT. Amino acid sequence: CASSVDSTGGREAFF.

V gene TRBV2 combines with J gene TRBJ1-1; TRBD1 agrees at 9 bases. J lost 1 base, V lost 5 bases, and 5 bases had no gene match. This CDR3 has 15 residues. Germline values: CDR1 SNHLY, CDR2 FYNNEI. The CDR3 DNA reads as TGTGCCAGCAGTCGGCACAGGGGGCAGAACACTGAAGCTTTCTTT. This encodes CASSRHRGQNTEAFF.

This chain connects TRBV7-9 to TRBJ1-6; TRBD1 is a possible D gene (5 bases). The CDR3 extends over 16 amino acids. V shed 1 base and J shed 13 bases, with 20 bases lying between them. CDR1 and CDR2 from the germline V gene are SEHNR and FQNEAQ (reference sequence). This chain's CDR3 is CASSLEGTEDRFPLHF. CDR3 coding DNA: TGTGCCAGCAGCTTAGAAGGGACTGAGGATCGTTTCCCCCTCCACTTT.

This clone showed up just a few times. V usage is TRBV19 and J usage is TRBJ1-5, with TRBD1 matching over 7 bases. Germline V lookup: CDR1 LNHDA, CDR2 SQIVND (reference sequence). V was clipped by 7 bases and J by 2 bases; unmatched bases: 8. This CDR3 has 15 residues. The CDR3 DNA reads TGTGCCAGTATCCCCCGACAGGGAGGCAATCAGCCCCAGCATTTT. Translation: CASIPRQGGNQPQHF.

With respect to this clone: The sample contains more than one DNA sequence encoding this CDR3. V usage is TRBV27 and J usage is TRBJ1-4; no definite D call. The CDR3 extends over 12 amino acids. Germline values: CDR1 MNHEY, CDR2 SMNVEV (reference sequence). The V gene lost 10 bases and the J gene lost 7 bases, with 13 bases spanning the gap. CDR3: CATGGFGEKLFF. CDR3 coding DNA: TGTGCCACCGGTGGTTTCGGTGAAAAACTGTTTTTT. The whole variable domain, filled in from reference TRBV27 and TRBJ1-4, reads EAQVTQNPRYLITVTGKKLTVTCSQNMNHEYMSWYRQDPGLGLRQIYYSMNVEVTDKGDVPEGYKVSRKEKRNFPLILESPSPNQTSLYFCATGGFGEKLFFGSGTQLSVL.